This T cell receptor beta chain was obtained from a study of T cell responses to AZD1222 COVID-19 vaccine. Study-wide points: Increases in Spike-specific TCR breadth and depth were seen after two AZD1222 doses.

A word on this clone: Its cognate antigen is unknown.

Germline CDR1 and CDR2: SGHNT and YYREEE (reference sequence). The CDR3 is 15 amino acids. Trimming took 10 bases from V and 6 from J; bases not matched to a gene: 13. Some clones are missing from TCRdb's copy, which holds only in-frame ones; the method was immunoSEQ multiplex PCR. The sample has 150,000 or so clones, approximately 90% seen once. The sample was peripheral blood, taken on day 0 of MenACWY control vaccination. The source is an adult in good health. The V and J genes are TRBV5-4 and TRBJ2-1; 10 bases are shared with TRBD2. The CDR3 region has the DNA TGTGCCCACTCCTCTTTCTGGACTAGCGGCAATGAGCAGTTCTTC. The encoded protein is CAHSSFWTSGNEQFF.